The present T cell receptor beta chain was sequenced within a study of siplizumab effects on memory and regulatory T cells. The study, taken as a whole, reports: The authors did not confirm suppressive function in proliferating Tregs from siplizumab cultures. Unstimulated subsets captured only a minor fraction of alloreactive clones. Mean Treg-derived proportions of mappable alloreactive CD4+ clones were approximately 69% for siplizumab and around 30% for controls.

About this clone: Its target is unknown.

Only in-frame clones appear in the TCRdb table, and some are missing; sequencing was by immunoSEQ multiplex PCR. The sample holds around 100,000 clones; about nine tenths are singletons and the top ten take around 12%. The receptor was isolated from a human donor in good health. Sequencing was carried out using non-Treg CD4+ T cells sorted from blood.

The CDR3 DNA follows: TGCGCCAGCAGCCAGAGCGGGAGTGGTTACAATGAGCAGTTCTTC. Translating gives CASSQSGSGYNEQFF. The V and J genes are TRBV4-3 and TRBJ2-1; 8 bases map to TRBD2. Trimming took 3 bases from V and 4 from J; bases not matched to a gene: 5. CDR1 LGHNA and CDR2 YSLEER come from the germline V gene. The CDR3 has 15 residues.